This section outlines one T cell receptor beta chain sequence together with its context. As yet, its antigen is unknown. The same CDR3 can be traced to other DNA sequences in this sample. The data were obtained in a study of cytomegalovirus exposure and HLA in healthy donors. Amplification used 60 Vbeta primers and 13 Jbeta primers. Produced via immunoSEQ multiplex PCR; TCRdb's table is partial and in-frame only. Of 150,000 to 200,000 clones listed, 78% are singletons. The CDR3 spans 12 residues. Germline CDR1 SEHNR, CDR2 FQNEAQ (reference sequence). The V end lost 4 bases, the J end lost 3 bases, and 4 bases lay between the germline ends. Study-wide results and limits: Prior analysis indicated that the majority of TCR beta V segments exhibited productivity approximately 87% or approximately 30% of the time.

What was sequenced was PBMCs. The chain is built from TRBV7-9 and TRBJ1-5; D gene ambiguous. The source is a male donor in good health and CMV-seronegative. CDR3 DNA sequence: TGTGCCAGCAGCTCCCTCAATCAGCCCCAGCATTTT. It is translated as CASSSLNQPQHF. Drawing the rest from reference TRBV7-9 and TRBJ1-5, the complete variable domain is DTGVSQNPRHKITKRGQNVTFRCDPISEHNRLYWYRQTLGQGPEFLTYFQNEAQLEKSRLLSDRFSAERPKGSFSTLEIQRTEQGDSAMYLCASSSLNQPQHFGDGTRLSIL.